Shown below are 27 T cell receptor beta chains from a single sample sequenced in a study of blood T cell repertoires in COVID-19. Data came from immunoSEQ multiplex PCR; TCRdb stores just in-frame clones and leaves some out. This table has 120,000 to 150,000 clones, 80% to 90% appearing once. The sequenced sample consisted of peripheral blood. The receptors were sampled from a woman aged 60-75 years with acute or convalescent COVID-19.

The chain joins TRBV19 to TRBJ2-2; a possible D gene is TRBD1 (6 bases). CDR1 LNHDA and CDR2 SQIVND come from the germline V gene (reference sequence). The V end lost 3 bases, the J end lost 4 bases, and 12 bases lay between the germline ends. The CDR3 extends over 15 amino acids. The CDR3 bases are TGTGCCAGTAGTATTTGGGACACCGGCACCGGGGAGCTGTTTTTT. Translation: CASSIWDTGTGELFF.

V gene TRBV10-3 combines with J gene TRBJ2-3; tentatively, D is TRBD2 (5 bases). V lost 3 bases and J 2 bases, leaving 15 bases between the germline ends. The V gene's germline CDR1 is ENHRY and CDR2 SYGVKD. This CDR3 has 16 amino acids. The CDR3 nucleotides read TGTGCCATCAGTGAAGGAGCGGAAATGCACACAGATACGCAGTATTTT. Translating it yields CAISEGAEMHTDTQYF.

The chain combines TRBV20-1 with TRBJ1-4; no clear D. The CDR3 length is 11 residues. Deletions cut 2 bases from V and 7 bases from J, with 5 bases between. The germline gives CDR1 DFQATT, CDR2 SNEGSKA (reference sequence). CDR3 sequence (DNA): TGCAGTGCTAGAAGAGTTGAAAAACTGTTTTTT. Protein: CSARRVEKLFF.

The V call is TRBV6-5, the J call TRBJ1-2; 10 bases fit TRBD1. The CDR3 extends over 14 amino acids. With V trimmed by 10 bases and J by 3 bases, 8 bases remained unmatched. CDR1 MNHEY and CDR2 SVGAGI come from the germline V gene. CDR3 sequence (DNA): TGTGCCACCCAGACCGGGACAGGGGACTATGGCTACACCTTC. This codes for CATQTGTGDYGYTF.

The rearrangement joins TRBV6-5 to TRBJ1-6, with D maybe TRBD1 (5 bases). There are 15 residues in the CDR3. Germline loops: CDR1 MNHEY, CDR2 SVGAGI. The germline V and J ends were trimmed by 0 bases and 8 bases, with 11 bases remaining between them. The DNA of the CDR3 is TGTGCCAGCAGTTACTCTGCGGTGGGGCATTCACCCCTCCACTTT. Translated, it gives CASSYSAVGHSPLHF.

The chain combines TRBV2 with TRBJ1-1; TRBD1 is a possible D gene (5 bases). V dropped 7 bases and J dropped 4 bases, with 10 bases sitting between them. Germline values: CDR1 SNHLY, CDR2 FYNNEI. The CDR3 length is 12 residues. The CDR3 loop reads CASKPGGTEAFF. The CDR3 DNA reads TGTGCCAGCAAGCCGGGGGGCACTGAAGCTTTCTTT.

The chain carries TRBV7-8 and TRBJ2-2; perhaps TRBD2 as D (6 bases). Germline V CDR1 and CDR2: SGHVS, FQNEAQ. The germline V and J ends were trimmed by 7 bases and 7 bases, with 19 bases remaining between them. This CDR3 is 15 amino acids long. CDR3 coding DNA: TGTGCCAGCACGGCAGATCCTCCGGGGGACGGGGAGCTGTTTTTT. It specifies CASTADPPGDGELFF.

The CDR3 nucleotides are TGCGCCAGCAGCACACAAGGGGACTTGAACACTGAAGCTTTCTTT. Its protein is CASSTQGDLNTEAFF. The chain combines TRBV5-1 with TRBJ1-1; tentative D call: TRBD1 (5 bases). Trimming took 4 bases from V and 0 from J, leaving 13 bases between them. Germline lookup yields CDR1 SGHRS and CDR2 YFSETQ. This CDR3 region has 15 residues. The full variable domain, with the rest looked up from reference TRBV5-1 and TRBJ1-1, is KAGVTQTPRYLIKTRGQQVTLSCSPISGHRSVSWYQQTPGQGLQFLFEYFSETQRNKGNFPGRFSGRQFSNSRSEMNVSTLELGDSALYLCASSTQGDLNTEAFFGQGTRLTVV.

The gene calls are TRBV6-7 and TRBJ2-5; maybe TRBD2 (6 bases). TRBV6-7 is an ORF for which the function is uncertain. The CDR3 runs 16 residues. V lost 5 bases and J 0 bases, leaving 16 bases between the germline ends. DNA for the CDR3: TGTGCCAGCAGTCCACGGAGGAGGGTCAACCAAGAGACCCAGTACTTC. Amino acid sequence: CASSPRRRVNQETQYF.

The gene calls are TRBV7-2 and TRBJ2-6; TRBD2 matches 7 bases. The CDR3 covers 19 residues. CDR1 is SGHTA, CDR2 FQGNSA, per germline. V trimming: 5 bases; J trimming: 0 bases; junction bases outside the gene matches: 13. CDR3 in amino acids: CASSTRGGPLSSGANVLTF. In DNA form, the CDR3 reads TGTGCCAGCAGCACCCGGGGAGGGCCCCTTAGCTCTGGGGCCAACGTCCTGACTTTC.

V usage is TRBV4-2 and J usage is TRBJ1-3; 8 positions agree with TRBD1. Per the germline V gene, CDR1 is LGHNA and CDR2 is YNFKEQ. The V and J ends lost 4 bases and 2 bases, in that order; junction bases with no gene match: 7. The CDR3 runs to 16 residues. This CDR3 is CASSPGQGLTGNTIYF. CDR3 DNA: TGTGCCAGCAGCCCAGGACAGGGTTTGACTGGAAACACCATATATTTT.

Written as DNA, the CDR3 is TGTGCCAGCAGCGTAGCGTCTAGCGGGGGGTACGAGACCCAGTACTTC. Protein sequence: CASSVASSGGYETQYF. The chain has TRBV9 and TRBJ2-5; 11 nucleotides line up with TRBD2. The germline V gene encodes CDR1 SGDLS and CDR2 YYNGEE. Trimming at V came to 0 bases and at J to 5 bases, leaving 6 bases not matched to a gene. This CDR3 has 16 amino acids.

The CDR3, as DNA: TGTGCCAGCAATGTCGGCGGGGCGAACACCGGGGAGCTGTTTTTT. Its protein is CASNVGGANTGELFF. This rearrangement joins TRBV2 to TRBJ2-2; TRBD2 might be the D (6 bases). Germline CDR1 and CDR2: SNHLY and FYNNEI. V was shortened by 7 bases and J by 0 bases, with 12 bases between the two germline ends. This CDR3 has 15 amino acids.

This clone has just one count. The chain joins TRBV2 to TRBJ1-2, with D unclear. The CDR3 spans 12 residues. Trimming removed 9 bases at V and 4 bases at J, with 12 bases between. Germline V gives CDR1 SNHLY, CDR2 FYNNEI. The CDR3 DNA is TGTGCCAGTTCCGCCAGAGGCTATGGCTACACCTTC. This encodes CASSARGYGYTF.

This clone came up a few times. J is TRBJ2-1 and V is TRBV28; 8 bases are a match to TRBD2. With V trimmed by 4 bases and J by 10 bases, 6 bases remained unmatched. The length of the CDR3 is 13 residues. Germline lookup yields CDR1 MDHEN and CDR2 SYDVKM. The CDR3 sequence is CASSSPGGLEQFF. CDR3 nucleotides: TGTGCCAGCAGTTCCCCGGGGGGGCTAGAGCAGTTCTTC.

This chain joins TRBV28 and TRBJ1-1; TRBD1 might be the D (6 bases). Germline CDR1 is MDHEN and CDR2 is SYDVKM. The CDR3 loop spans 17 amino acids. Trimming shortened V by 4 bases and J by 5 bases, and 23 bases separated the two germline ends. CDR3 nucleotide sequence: TGTGCCAGCAGTTCACAGGGAGAGAGTAACTTGGCTACTGAAGCTTTCTTT. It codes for CASSSQGESNLATEAFF.

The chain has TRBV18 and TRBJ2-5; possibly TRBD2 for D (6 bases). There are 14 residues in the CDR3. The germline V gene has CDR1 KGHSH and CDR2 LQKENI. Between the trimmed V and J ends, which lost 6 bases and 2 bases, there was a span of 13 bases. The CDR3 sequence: CASSLQGGQETQYF. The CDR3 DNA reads TGTGCCAGCTCTCTCCAGGGAGGACAAGAGACCCAGTACTTC.

The chain's CDR3 is CATAQGGRNTEAFF. In DNA, the CDR3 is TGTGCCACGGCTCAGGGAGGGAGGAACACTGAAGCTTTCTTT. The genes are TRBV7-8 and TRBJ1-1; D might be TRBD1 (5 bases). Trimming shortened V by 10 bases and J by 1 base, and 16 bases separated the two germline ends. Germline V gives CDR1 SGHVS, CDR2 FQNEAQ. CDR3 size: 14 residues.

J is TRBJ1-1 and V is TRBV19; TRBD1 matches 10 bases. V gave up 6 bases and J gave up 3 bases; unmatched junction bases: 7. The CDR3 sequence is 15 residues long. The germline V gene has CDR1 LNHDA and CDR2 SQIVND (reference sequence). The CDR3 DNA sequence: TGTGCCAGTAGACCCTCCGACAGGGGGCACACTGAAGCTTTCTTT. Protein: CASRPSDRGHTEAFF.

The CDR3 loop is CAWSGQGTGGYTF. CDR3 DNA: TGTGCCTGGAGTGGACAGGGAACGGGGGGCTACACCTTC. The J gene is TRBJ1-2, the V gene TRBV30; 7 positions match TRBD1. CDR3 size: 13 residues. Germline loops: CDR1 GTSNPN, CDR2 SVGIG (reference sequence). Germline trimming cut 1 base from V and 8 bases from J; bases unmatched to any gene: 7. The whole variable domain, filled in from reference TRBV30 and TRBJ1-2, reads SQTIHQWPATLVQPVGSPLSLECTVEGTSNPNLYWYRQAAGRGLQLLFYSVGIGQISSEVPQNLSASRPQDRQFILSSKKLLLSDSGFYLCAWSGQGTGGYTFGSGTRLTVV.

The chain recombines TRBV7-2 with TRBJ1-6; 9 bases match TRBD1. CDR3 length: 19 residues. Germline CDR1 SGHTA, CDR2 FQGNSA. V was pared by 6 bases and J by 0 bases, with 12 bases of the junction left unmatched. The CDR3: CASSSPYRGPSSYNSPLHF. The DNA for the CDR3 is TGTGCCAGCAGTTCCCCGTACAGGGGGCCGAGCTCCTATAATTCACCCCTCCACTTT.

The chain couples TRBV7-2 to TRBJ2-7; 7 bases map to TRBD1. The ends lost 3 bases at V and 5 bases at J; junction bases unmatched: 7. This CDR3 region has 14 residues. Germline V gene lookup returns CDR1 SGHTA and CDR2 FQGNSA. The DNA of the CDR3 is TGTGCCAGCAGCTTGAGACAGGGTAACGACGAGCAGTACTTC. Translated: CASSLRQGNDEQYF.

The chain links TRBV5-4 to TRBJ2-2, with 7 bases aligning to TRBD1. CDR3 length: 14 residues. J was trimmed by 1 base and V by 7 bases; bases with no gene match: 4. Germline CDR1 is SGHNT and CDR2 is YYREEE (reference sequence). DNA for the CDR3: TGTGCCAGCTACCGGGACAGGAACACCGGGGAGCTGTTTTTT. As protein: CASYRDRNTGELFF.

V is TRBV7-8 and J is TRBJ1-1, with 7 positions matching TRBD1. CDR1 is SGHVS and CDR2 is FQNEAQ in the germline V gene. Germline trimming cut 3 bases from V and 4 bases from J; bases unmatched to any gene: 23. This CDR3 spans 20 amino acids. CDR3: CASSFPSRMPRDSVPTEAFF. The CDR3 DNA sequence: TGTGCCAGCAGCTTCCCTTCGAGGATGCCCCGGGACAGCGTTCCCACTGAAGCTTTCTTT.

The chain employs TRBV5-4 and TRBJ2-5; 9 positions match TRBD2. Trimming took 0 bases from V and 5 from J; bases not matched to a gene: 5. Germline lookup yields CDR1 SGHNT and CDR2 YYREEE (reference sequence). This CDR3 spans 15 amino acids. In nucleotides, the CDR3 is TGTGCCAGCAGCTTGGGCGGGGGGGATTCGGAGACCCAGTACTTC. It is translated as CASSLGGGDSETQYF.

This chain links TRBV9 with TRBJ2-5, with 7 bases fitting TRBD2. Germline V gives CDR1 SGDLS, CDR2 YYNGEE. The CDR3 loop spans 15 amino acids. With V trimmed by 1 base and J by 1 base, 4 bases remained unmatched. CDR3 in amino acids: CASSVSAGLQETQYF. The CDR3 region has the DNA TGTGCCAGCAGCGTATCAGCGGGGCTCCAAGAGACCCAGTACTTC.

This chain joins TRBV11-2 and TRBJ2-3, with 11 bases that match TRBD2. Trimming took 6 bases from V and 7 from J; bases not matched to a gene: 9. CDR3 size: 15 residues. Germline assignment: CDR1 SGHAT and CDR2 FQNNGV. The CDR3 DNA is TGTGCCAGCAGGCGTAGCGGGGGGGCGGGGAATACGCAGTATTTT. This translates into CASRRSGGAGNTQYF.